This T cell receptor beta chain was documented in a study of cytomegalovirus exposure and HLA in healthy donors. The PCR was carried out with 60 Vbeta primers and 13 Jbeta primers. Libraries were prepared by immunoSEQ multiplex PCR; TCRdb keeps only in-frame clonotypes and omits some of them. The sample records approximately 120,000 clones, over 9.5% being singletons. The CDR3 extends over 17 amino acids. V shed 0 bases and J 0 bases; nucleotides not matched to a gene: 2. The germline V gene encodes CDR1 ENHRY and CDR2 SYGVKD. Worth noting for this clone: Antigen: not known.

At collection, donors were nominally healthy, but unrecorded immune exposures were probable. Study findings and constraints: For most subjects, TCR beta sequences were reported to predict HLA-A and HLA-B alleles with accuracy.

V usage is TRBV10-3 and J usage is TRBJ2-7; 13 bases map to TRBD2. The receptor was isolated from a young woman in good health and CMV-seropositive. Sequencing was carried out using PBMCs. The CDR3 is CAISESRTSGSSYEQYF. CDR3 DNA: TGTGCCATCAGTGAGTCCCGGACTAGCGGGAGCTCCTACGAGCAGTACTTC.